This is a list of T cell receptor beta chains from one sample in a study of CD8+ T cells in alopecia areata. Generated by immunoSEQ multiplex PCR, the TCRdb table keeps only in-frame clones and is missing some. The sample has about 110,000 clones, roughly 59% seen once. Sequencing input: CD8+ T cells sorted from blood. These receptors came from a human donor in good health. The CDR3 runs from the conserved cysteine through the conserved F or W. Fields, in order: CDR3 DNA, CDR3 protein, clone size, J gene, V gene, D gene. A D gene is named only where the DNA matches it firmly. Rows may omit the clone size; those that give it use once, few, many or a size class.

DNA: TGCGCCAGCAGCCAAGATATGGGGTGGAATCAGCCCCAGCATTTT; CDR3: CASSQDMGWNQPQHF; size: NA; J: TRBJ1-5; V: TRBV4-1; D: NA
DNA: TGTGCCAGCAGCTTATCAGTGGGGATAGAATCACCCCTCCACTTT; CDR3: CASSLSVGIESPLHF; size: NA; J: TRBJ1-6; V: TRBV7-3; D: NA
DNA: TGTGCCTGGAGTGTACAAGGGGATCGCTATGGCTACACCTTC; CDR3: CAWSVQGDRYGYTF; size: once; J: TRBJ1-2; V: TRBV30; D: NA
DNA: TGCGCCAGCAGCTTGGTGCCAGGGGGAGAAGCTTTCTTT; CDR3: CASSLVPGGEAFF; size: NA; J: TRBJ1-1; V: TRBV5-1; D: TRBD1
DNA: TGTGCCAGCAGGGCGGCAGGGGGCTGGGGGACAAGGTATAGCAATCAGCCCCAGCATTTT; CDR3: CASRAAGGWGTRYSNQPQHF; size: NA; J: TRBJ1-5; V: TRBV2; D: TRBD1
DNA: TGTGCCAGCAGTACCCGAGGGTTTCACAATGAGCAGTTCTTC; CDR3: CASSTRGFHNEQFF; size: NA; J: TRBJ2-1; V: TRBV5-4; D: NA
DNA: TGTGCCAGCAGTTTCCCGGGGTTCAATGAGCAGTTCTTC; CDR3: CASSFPGFNEQFF; size: NA; J: TRBJ2-1; V: TRBV2; D: NA
DNA: TGTGCCAGCAGCTATCAGGACTACGAGCAGTACTTC; CDR3: CASSYQDYEQYF; size: NA; J: TRBJ2-7; V: TRBV7-9; D: NA
DNA: TGCAGCGTAATAATGTTAGGCAGACGCACAGATACGCAGTATTTT; CDR3: CSVIMLGRRTDTQYF; size: NA; J: TRBJ2-3; V: TRBV29-1; D: NA
DNA: TGTGCCACCAGCAGAGATTCCTGGGAATCGGATCAGCCCCAGCATTTT; CDR3: CATSRDSWESDQPQHF; size: NA; J: TRBJ1-5; V: TRBV15; D: NA
DNA: TGTGCCAGCAGTGAACCTAAGGTGATGGGAGAGACCCAGTACTTC; CDR3: CASSEPKVMGETQYF; size: once; J: TRBJ2-5; V: TRBV25-1; D: NA
DNA: TGTGCCAGCAGCCCCACGTTGGAATACGAGCAGTACTTC; CDR3: CASSPTLEYEQYF; size: NA; J: TRBJ2-7; V: TRBV5-6; D: NA
DNA: TGTGCCAGCAGCCAATATGTGGAGACCGGGGAGCTGTTTTTT; CDR3: CASSQYVETGELFF; size: NA; J: TRBJ2-2; V: TRBV4-2; D: NA
DNA: TGCGCCAGCAGCTTGGCCGGCGATGAGCAGTTCTTC; CDR3: CASSLAGDEQFF; size: NA; J: TRBJ2-1; V: TRBV5-1; D: NA
DNA: TGTGCCAGCAGCTTTCCCTCTAGCGGGGACCCCTACAATGAGCAGTTCTTC; CDR3: CASSFPSSGDPYNEQFF; size: NA; J: TRBJ2-1; V: TRBV7-2; D: TRBD2
DNA: TGTGCCAGCAGTGAGTTCGGCCCCCTCTCGGCCAAAAACATTCAGTACTTC; CDR3: CASSEFGPLSAKNIQYF; size: NA; J: TRBJ2-4; V: TRBV2; D: NA
DNA: TGTGCCAGCAGCGTATCTGGCAGCTCCTATAATTCACCCCTCCACTTT; CDR3: CASSVSGSSYNSPLHF; size: NA; J: TRBJ1-6; V: TRBV9; D: NA
DNA: TGCAGCGTGCTCAGCGAGATGAACACTGAAGCTTTCTTT; CDR3: CSVLSEMNTEAFF; size: few; J: TRBJ1-1; V: TRBV29-1; D: NA
DNA: TGTGCCAGCAGCGCCGGAGGGGGTGCAAACTATGGCTACACCTTC; CDR3: CASSAGGGANYGYTF; size: once; J: TRBJ1-2; V: TRBV9; D: NA
DNA: TGTGCCAGCAGCCCTTCCGGGGGCGCAGCGGGGGAGACCCAGTACTTC; CDR3: CASSPSGGAAGETQYF; size: NA; J: TRBJ2-5; V: TRBV9; D: NA
DNA: TGCAGCGCCCCGGGGGCGTCGGGCGAGCAGTACTTC; CDR3: CSAPGASGEQYF; size: few; J: TRBJ2-7; V: TRBV29-1; D: NA
DNA: TGTGCCAGCAGCTCTACAGGGGGCAACACTGAAGCTTTCTTT; CDR3: CASSSTGGNTEAFF; size: NA; J: TRBJ1-1; V: TRBV7-9; D: TRBD1
DNA: TGCGCCAGCAGCCTCAACCAAGGACAGCCAACTAATGAAAAACTGTTTTTT; CDR3: CASSLNQGQPTNEKLFF; size: NA; J: TRBJ1-4; V: TRBV4-3; D: NA
DNA: TGTGCCAGCAGCTTAGAGTCCGATACCTACGAGCAGTACTTC; CDR3: CASSLESDTYEQYF; size: few; J: TRBJ2-7; V: TRBV7-9; D: NA
DNA: TGTGCCAGCAGCTTTACAGGGCCTAACACTGAAGCTTTCTTT; CDR3: CASSFTGPNTEAFF; size: NA; J: TRBJ1-1; V: TRBV13; D: NA
DNA: TGTGCCAGCAGCTGGACAGGGGGCGGCATTCAGTACTTC; CDR3: CASSWTGGGIQYF; size: NA; J: TRBJ2-4; V: TRBV13; D: TRBD1
DNA: TGTGCCAGCAGCGTAGGGACAGGTGGCCCTTCTTTGCCCCTCCACTTT; CDR3: CASSVGTGGPSLPLHF; size: once; J: TRBJ1-6; V: TRBV9; D: TRBD1
DNA: TGTGCCAGCACCCCAGCGGGGGGAACGAATAATGAGCAGTTCTTC; CDR3: CASTPAGGTNNEQFF; size: few; J: TRBJ2-1; V: TRBV27; D: TRBD2
DNA: TGTGCCAGCACGGTAGGGGACCGCACAGATACGCAGTATTTT; CDR3: CASTVGDRTDTQYF; size: few; J: TRBJ2-3; V: TRBV13; D: NA
DNA: TGTGCCAGCAGTTCTTTGGGGACTAGTCTGTACGAGCAGTACTTC; CDR3: CASSSLGTSLYEQYF; size: NA; J: TRBJ2-7; V: TRBV2; D: TRBD2
DNA: TGCAGCGTTTTAGGACAGGGGGCCAACTATGGCTACACCTTC; CDR3: CSVLGQGANYGYTF; size: few; J: TRBJ1-2; V: TRBV29-1; D: TRBD1
DNA: TGTGCCAGCACCCAGGGGGAGTTCCAAGAGACCCAGTACTTC; CDR3: CASTQGEFQETQYF; size: NA; J: TRBJ2-5; V: TRBV7-9; D: TRBD1
DNA: TGTGCCAGCAGCCCCAGACAGGGGAGCTCCTACGAGCAGTACTTC; CDR3: CASSPRQGSSYEQYF; size: NA; J: TRBJ2-7; V: TRBV28; D: TRBD1
DNA: TGTGCCAGCAGCTCCTTTGGGGGCCAGGGCGTCACAGATACGCAGTATTTT; CDR3: CASSSFGGQGVTDTQYF; size: NA; J: TRBJ2-3; V: TRBV13; D: NA
DNA: TGTGCCAGCAGCACACACCCGGACCCGAGGGGCGGGGAGCTGTTTTTT; CDR3: CASSTHPDPRGGELFF; size: few; J: TRBJ2-2; V: TRBV9; D: NA
DNA: TGTGCCTGGAGTGTACTTGGGGCGCGAGGGGAGCTGTTTTTT; CDR3: CAWSVLGARGELFF; size: few; J: TRBJ2-2; V: TRBV30; D: NA
DNA: TGTGCCAGCAGCCCCCGGGACAGCTCGATACAAGAGACCCAGTACTTC; CDR3: CASSPRDSSIQETQYF; size: NA; J: TRBJ2-5; V: TRBV7-8; D: TRBD1
DNA: TGCAGCGTTCTCCAGGGTGGTAACGAGCAGTACTTC; CDR3: CSVLQGGNEQYF; size: NA; J: TRBJ2-7; V: TRBV29-1; D: NA
DNA: TGTGCCAGCTCTCCCGGACAGGGGCTAGCTAATGAAAAACTGTTTTTT; CDR3: CASSPGQGLANEKLFF; size: medium-sized; J: TRBJ1-4; V: TRBV18; D: TRBD1
DNA: TGTGCCAGCAGCGGATCATGGAATGAGCAGTTCTTC; CDR3: CASSGSWNEQFF; size: few; J: TRBJ2-1; V: TRBV6-5; D: NA
DNA: TGTGCCTGGGCGCCGGGCGTGAGGAGCACAGATACGCAGTATTTT; CDR3: CAWAPGVRSTDTQYF; size: NA; J: TRBJ2-3; V: TRBV30; D: NA
DNA: TGTGCTAGTGGTTTGGTTACTAGCGGGAGCTCCTACAATGAGCAGTTCTTC; CDR3: CASGLVTSGSSYNEQFF; size: NA; J: TRBJ2-1; V: TRBV12-5; D: TRBD2
DNA: TGTGCCAGCATCCCGATCGACAGGATGCGAGCCAACAATGAGCAGTTCTTC; CDR3: CASIPIDRMRANNEQFF; size: NA; J: TRBJ2-1; V: TRBV7-9; D: NA
DNA: TGTGCCAGCAGCCCAGAGGCTAAGGCGGGCCACTACGAGCAGTACTTC; CDR3: CASSPEAKAGHYEQYF; size: NA; J: TRBJ2-7; V: TRBV7-6; D: NA
DNA: TGTGCCAGTAGTGAGTACGGGAGCTCCTACGAGCAGTACTTC; CDR3: CASSEYGSSYEQYF; size: NA; J: TRBJ2-7; V: TRBV19; D: NA
DNA: TGTGCCAGCAGTGTGTGGGCCTCTGGGGCCAACGTCCTGACTTTC; CDR3: CASSVWASGANVLTF; size: NA; J: TRBJ2-6; V: TRBV2; D: NA
DNA: TGTGCCAGCAGCTTGGCCACAGGGTTGGGGCCCCAGCATTTT; CDR3: CASSLATGLGPQHF; size: NA; J: TRBJ1-5; V: TRBV5-6; D: NA
DNA: TGTGCCAGCAGCGCCAAAGTGTATGGCTACACCTTC; CDR3: CASSAKVYGYTF; size: NA; J: TRBJ1-2; V: TRBV13; D: NA
DNA: TGTGCCAGCAGCTTAAAGAGCGTTGGGGCCGGGGAGCTGTTTTTT; CDR3: CASSLKSVGAGELFF; size: few; J: TRBJ2-2; V: TRBV7-2; D: NA
DNA: TGCGCCAGCAGTCAAGAAGGGTATACCCGACTAGAGAATGAGCAGTTCTTC; CDR3: CASSQEGYTRLENEQFF; size: once; J: TRBJ2-1; V: TRBV4-1; D: NA
DNA: TGTGCCAGCAGTTCCCAATTCGGAGACGCAGATACGCAGTATTTT; CDR3: CASSSQFGDADTQYF; size: NA; J: TRBJ2-3; V: TRBV7-9; D: NA
DNA: TGTGCCAGACTTGACTGGGATGGCTACACCTTC; CDR3: CARLDWDGYTF; size: NA; J: TRBJ1-2; V: TRBV2; D: NA